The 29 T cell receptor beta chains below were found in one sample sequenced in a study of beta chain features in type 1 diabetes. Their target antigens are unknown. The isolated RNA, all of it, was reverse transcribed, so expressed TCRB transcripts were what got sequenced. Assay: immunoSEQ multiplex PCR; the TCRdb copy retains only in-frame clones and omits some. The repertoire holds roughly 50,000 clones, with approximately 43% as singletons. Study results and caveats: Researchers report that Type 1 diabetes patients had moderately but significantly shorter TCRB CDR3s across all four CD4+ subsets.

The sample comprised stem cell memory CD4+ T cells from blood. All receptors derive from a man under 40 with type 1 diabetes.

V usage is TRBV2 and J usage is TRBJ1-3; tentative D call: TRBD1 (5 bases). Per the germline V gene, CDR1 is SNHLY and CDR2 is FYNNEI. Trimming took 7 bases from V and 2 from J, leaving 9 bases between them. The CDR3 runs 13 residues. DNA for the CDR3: TGTGCCAGCACAGGGCGAGCTGGAAACACCATATATTTT. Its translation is CASTGRAGNTIYF.

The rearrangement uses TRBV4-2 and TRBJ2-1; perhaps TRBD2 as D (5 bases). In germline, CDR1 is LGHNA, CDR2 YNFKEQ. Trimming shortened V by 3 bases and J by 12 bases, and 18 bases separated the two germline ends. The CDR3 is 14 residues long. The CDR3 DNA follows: TGTGCCAGCAGCCAGGCAGTAGGGAGTTCTGCGCAGTTCTTC. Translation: CASSQAVGSSAQFF.

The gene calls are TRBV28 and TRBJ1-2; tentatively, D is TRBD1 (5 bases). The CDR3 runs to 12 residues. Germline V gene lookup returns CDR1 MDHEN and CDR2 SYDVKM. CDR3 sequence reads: CAGGAFNYGYTF. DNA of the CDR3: TGTGCGGGAGGGGCTTTTAACTATGGCTACACCTTC.

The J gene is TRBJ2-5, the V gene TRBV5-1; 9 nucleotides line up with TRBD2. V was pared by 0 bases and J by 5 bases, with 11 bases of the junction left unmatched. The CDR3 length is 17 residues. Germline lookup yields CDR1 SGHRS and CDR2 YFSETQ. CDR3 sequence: CASSLVVAGAGGETQYF. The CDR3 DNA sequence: TGCGCCAGCAGCTTGGTGGTAGCGGGAGCAGGTGGGGAGACCCAGTACTTC.

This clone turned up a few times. In nucleotides, the CDR3 is TGTGCCAGCAGATATAACTACGAGCAGTACTTC. Its translation is CASRYNYEQYF. V is TRBV28 and J is TRBJ2-7; D not certain. The CDR3 has 11 amino acids. Germline lookup yields CDR1 MDHEN and CDR2 SYDVKM. Trimming took 6 bases from V and 3 from J, leaving 6 bases between them.

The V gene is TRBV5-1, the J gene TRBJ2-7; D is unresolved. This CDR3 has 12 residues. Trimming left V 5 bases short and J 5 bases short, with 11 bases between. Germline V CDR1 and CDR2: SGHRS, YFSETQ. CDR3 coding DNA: TGCGCCAGCAGTTACCCCGGTGACGAGCAGTACTTC. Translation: CASSYPGDEQYF.

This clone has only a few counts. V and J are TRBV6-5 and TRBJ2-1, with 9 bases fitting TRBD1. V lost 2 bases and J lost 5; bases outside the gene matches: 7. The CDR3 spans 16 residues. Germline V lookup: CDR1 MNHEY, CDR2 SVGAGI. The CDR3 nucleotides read TGTGCCAGCAGTTACCTGGGACAGGGCCTCCACAATGAGCAGTTCTTC. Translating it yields CASSYLGQGLHNEQFF.

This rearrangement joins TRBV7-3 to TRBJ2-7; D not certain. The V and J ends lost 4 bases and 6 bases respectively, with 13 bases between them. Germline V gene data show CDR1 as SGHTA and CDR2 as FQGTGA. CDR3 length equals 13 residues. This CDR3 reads CASSSSQRSEQYF. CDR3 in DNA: TGTGCCAGCAGCTCGTCTCAACGGAGCGAGCAGTACTTC.

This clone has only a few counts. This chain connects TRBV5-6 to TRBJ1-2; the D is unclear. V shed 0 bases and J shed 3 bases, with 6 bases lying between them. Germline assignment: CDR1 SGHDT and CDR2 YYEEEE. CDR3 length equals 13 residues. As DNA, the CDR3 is TGTGCCAGCAGCTTGGGCCGCGACTATGGCTACACCTTC. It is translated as CASSLGRDYGYTF.

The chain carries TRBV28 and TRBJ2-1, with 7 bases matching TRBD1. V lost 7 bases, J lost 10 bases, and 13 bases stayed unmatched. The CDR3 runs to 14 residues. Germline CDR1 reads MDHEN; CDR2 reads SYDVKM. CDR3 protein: CASNYRGSGVEQFF. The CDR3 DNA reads TGTGCCAGCAATTACAGGGGATCAGGCGTGGAGCAGTTCTTC.

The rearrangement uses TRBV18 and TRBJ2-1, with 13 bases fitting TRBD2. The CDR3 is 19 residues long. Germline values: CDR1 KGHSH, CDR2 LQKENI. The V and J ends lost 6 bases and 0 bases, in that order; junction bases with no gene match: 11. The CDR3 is CASSLRTSGSGDSYNEQFF. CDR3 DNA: TGTGCCAGCTCCCTTCGGACTAGCGGGAGCGGGGACTCCTACAATGAGCAGTTCTTC.

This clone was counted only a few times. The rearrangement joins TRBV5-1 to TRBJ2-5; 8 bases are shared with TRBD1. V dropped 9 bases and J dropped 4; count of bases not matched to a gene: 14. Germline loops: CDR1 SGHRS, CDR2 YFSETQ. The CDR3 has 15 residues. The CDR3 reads CATRSSLRGPETQYF. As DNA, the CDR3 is TGCGCCACCAGGTCCTCCCTCAGGGGGCCAGAGACCCAGTACTTC.

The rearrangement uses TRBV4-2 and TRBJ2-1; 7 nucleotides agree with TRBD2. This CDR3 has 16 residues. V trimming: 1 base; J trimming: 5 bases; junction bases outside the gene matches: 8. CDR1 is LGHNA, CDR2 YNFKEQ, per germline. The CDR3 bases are TGTGCCAGCAGCCAAGCATCGCTAGCGGTTAACAATGAGCAGTTCTTC. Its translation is CASSQASLAVNNEQFF.

CDR3: CASRLDKYQPQHF. CDR3 nucleotides: TGTGCCAGCAGGCTCGACAAGTATCAGCCCCAGCATTTT. J is TRBJ1-5 and V is TRBV28; D unresolved. V was pared by 6 bases and J by 5 bases, with 11 bases between. This CDR3 region has 13 residues. CDR1 is MDHEN, CDR2 SYDVKM, per germline.

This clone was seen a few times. The CDR3 DNA reads TGTGCCAGCAGTGAATACCCGACAGGAGCCATGAACACTGAAGCTTTCTTT. It specifies CASSEYPTGAMNTEAFF. The rearrangement uses TRBV25-1 and TRBJ1-1; TRBD1 is a possible D gene (6 bases). Per germline, CDR1 MGHDK and CDR2 SYGVNS. This CDR3 has 17 amino acids. With 0 bases removed from V and 0 bases from J, the gap between germline ends came to 14 bases.

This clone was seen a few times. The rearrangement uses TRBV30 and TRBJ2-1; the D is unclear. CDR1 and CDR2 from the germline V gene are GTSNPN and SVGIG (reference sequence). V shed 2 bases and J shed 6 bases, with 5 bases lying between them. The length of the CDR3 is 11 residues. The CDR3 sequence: CAWSFSNEQFF. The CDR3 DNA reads TGTGCCTGGAGTTTTAGCAATGAGCAGTTCTTC.

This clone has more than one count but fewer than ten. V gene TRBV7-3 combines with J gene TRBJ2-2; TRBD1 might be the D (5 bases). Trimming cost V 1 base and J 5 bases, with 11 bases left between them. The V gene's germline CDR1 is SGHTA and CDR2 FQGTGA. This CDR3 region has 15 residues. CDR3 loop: CASSLRGQGTGELFF. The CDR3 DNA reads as TGTGCCAGCAGCTTAAGGGGCCAAGGGACCGGGGAGCTGTTTTTT.

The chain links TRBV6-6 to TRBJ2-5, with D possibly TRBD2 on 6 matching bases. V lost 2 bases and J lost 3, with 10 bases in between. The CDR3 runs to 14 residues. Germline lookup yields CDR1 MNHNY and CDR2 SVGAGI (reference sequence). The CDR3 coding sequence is TGTGCCAGCAGTTACGGTAGACTAGAAGAGACCCAGTACTTC. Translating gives CASSYGRLEETQYF.

The CDR3 loop is CASSPSRQGNTEAFF. CDR3 in DNA: TGCGCCAGCAGTCCCAGCAGGCAGGGGAACACTGAAGCTTTCTTT. The chain links TRBV5-1 to TRBJ1-1, with D perhaps matching TRBD1 (5 bases). Trimming took 5 bases from V and 1 from J, leaving 15 bases between them. Germline CDR1 SGHRS, CDR2 YFSETQ. CDR3 length: 15 amino acids.

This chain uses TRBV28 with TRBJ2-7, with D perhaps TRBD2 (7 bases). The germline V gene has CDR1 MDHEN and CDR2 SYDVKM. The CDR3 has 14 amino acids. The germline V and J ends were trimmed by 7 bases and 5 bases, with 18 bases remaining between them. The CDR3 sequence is CASKVGGAWDEQYF. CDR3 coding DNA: TGTGCCAGCAAAGTTGGGGGGGCCTGGGACGAGCAGTACTTC. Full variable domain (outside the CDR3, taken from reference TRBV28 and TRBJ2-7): DVKVTQSSRYLVKRTGEKVFLECVQDMDHENMFWYRQDPGLGLRLIYFSYDVKMKEKGDIPEGYSVSREKKERFSLILESASTNQTSMYLCASKVGGAWDEQYFGPGTRLTVT.

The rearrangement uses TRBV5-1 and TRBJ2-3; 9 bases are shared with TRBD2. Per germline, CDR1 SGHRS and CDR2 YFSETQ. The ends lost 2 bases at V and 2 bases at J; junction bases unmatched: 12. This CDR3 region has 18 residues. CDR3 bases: TGCGCCAGCAGCTTTCGCGGGAGGGGGCGCCGAGCCACAGATACGCAGTATTTT. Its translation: CASSFRGRGRRATDTQYF.

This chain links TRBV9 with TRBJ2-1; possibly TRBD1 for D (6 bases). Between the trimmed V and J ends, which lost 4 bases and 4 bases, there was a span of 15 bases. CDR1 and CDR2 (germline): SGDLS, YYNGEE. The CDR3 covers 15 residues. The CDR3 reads CASSPPGQIYNEQFF. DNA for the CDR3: TGTGCCAGCAGCCCGCCGGGACAAATATACAATGAGCAGTTCTTC.

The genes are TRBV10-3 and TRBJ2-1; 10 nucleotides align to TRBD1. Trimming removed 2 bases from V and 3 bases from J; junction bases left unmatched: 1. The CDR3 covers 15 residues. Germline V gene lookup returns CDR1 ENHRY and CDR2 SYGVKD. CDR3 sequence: CAISERDRGYNEQFF. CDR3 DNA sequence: TGTGCCATCAGTGAGAGGGACAGGGGCTACAATGAGCAGTTCTTC.

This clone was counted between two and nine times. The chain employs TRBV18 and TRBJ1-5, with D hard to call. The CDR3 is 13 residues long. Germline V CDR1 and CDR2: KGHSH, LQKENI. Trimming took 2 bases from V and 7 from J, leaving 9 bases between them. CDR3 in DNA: TGTGCCAGCTCACCATTTAGTTCCCAGCCCCAGCATTTT. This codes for CASSPFSSQPQHF. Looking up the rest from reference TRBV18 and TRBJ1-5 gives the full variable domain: NAGVMQNPRHLVRRRGQEARLRCSPMKGHSHVYWYRQLPEEGLKFMVYLQKENIIDESGMPKERFSAEFPKEGPSILRIQQVVRGDSAAYFCASSPFSSQPQHFGDGTRLSIL.

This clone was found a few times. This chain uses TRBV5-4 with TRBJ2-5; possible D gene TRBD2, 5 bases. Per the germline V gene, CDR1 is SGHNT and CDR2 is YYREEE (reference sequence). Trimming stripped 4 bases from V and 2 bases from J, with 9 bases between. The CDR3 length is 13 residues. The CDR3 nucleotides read TGTGCCAGCAGCCCTGGAGGACAAGAGACCCAGTACTTC. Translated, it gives CASSPGGQETQYF. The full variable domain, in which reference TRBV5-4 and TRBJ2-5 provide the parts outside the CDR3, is ETGVTQSPTHLIKTRGQQVTLRCSSQSGHNTVSWYQQALGQGPQFIFQYYREEENGRGNFPPRFSGLQFPNYSSELNVNALELDDSALYLCASSPGGQETQYFGPGTRLLVL.

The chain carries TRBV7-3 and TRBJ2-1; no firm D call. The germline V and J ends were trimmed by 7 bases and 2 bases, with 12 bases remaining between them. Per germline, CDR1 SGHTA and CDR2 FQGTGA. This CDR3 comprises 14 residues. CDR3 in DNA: TGTGCCAGCACCGACTCCCCACCCTACAATGAGCAGTTCTTC. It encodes CASTDSPPYNEQFF.

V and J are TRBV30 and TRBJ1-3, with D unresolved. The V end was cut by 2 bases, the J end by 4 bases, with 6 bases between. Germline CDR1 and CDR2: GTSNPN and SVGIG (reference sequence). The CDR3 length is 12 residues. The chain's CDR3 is CAWSRGGNTIYF. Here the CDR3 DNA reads TGTGCCTGGAGTCGGGGAGGAAACACCATATATTTT.

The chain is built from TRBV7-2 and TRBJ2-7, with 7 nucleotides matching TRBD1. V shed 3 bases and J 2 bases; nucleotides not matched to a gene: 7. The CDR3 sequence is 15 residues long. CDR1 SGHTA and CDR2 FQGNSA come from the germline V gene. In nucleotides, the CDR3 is TGTGCCAGCAGCTTCCAAACAGGGGCCGCCTACGAGCAGTACTTC. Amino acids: CASSFQTGAAYEQYF.

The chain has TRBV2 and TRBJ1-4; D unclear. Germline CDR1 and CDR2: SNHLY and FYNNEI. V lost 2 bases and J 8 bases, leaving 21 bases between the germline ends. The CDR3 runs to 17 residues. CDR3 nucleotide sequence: TGTGCCAGCAGTGAAAGTGTTACGAGGTTAATAGGAGAAAAACTGTTTTTT. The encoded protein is CASSESVTRLIGEKLFF.